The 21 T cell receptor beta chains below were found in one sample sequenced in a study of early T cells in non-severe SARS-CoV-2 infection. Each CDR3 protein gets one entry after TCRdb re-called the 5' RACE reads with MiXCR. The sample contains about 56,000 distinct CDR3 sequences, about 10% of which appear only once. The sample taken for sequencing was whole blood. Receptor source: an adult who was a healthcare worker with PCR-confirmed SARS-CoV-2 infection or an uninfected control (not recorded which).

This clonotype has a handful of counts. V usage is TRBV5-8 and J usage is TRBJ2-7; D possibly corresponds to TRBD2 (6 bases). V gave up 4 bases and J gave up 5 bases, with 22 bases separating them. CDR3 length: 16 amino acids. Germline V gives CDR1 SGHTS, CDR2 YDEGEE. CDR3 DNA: TGTGCCAGCAGCCATCTGTTCGGCGGGATTAGCAACGAGCAGTACTTC. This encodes CASSHLFGGISNEQYF.

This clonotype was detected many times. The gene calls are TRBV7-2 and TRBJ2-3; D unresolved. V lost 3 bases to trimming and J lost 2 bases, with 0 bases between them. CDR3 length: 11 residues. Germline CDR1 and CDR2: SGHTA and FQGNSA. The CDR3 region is CASSFTDTQYF. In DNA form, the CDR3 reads TGTGCCAGCAGCTTCACAGATACGCAGTATTTT.

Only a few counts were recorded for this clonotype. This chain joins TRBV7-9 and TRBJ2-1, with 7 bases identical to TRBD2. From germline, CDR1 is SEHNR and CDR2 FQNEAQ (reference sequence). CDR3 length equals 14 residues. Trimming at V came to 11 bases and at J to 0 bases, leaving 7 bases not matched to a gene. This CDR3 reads CAPARGSSYNEQFF. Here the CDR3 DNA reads TGTGCCCCGGCGCGGGGGAGCTCCTACAATGAGCAGTTCTTC.

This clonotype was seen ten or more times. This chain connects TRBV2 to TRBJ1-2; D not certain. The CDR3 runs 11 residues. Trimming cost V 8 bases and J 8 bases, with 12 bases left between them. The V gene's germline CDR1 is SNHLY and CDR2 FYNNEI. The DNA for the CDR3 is TGTGCCAGCCGAGGGAAAGGCGGCTACACCTTC. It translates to CASRGKGGYTF.

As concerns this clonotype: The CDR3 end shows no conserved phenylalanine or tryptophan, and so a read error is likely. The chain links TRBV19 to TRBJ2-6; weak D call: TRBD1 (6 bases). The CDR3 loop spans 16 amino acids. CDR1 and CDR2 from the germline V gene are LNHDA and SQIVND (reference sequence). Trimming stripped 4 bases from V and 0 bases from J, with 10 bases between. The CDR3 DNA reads TGTGCCAGTAGTAGGACAGCCACCTCTGGGGCCAACGTCCTGACTCTC. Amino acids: CASSRTATSGANVLTL.

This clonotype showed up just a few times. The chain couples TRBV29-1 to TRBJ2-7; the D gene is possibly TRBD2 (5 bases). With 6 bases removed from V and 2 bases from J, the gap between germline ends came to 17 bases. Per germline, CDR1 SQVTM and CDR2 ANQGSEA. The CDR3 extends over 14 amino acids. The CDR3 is CSVEMDFKPYEQYF. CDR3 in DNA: TGCAGCGTCGAAATGGACTTTAAGCCCTACGAGCAGTACTTC.

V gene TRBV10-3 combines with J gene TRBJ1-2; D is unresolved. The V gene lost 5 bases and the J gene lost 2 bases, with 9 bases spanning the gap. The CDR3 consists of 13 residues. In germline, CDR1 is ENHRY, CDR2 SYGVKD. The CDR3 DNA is TGTGCCATCAGTCCCTCGGCGAACTATGGCTACACCTTC. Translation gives CAISPSANYGYTF.

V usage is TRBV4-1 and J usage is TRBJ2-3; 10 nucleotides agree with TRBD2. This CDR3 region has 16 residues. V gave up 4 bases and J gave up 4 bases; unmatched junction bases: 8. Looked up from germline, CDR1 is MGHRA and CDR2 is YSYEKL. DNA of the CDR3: TGCGCCAGCAGCCCCTTTGCTAGCGGGAGATCAGATACGCAGTATTTT. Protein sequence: CASSPFASGRSDTQYF.

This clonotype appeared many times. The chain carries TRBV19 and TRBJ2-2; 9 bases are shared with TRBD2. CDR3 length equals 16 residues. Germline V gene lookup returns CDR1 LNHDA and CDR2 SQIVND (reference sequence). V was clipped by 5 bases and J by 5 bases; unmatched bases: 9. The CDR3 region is CASSAIAGVRTGELFF. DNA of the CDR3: TGTGCCAGTAGTGCGATAGCGGGAGTTAGGACCGGGGAGCTGTTTTTT.

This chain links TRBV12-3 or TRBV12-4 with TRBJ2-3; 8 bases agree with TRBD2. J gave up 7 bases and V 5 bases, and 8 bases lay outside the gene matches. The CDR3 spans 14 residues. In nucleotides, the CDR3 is TGTGCCAGCAGTACTAGCGGACTAACTAATACGCAGTATTTT. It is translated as CASSTSGLTNTQYF.

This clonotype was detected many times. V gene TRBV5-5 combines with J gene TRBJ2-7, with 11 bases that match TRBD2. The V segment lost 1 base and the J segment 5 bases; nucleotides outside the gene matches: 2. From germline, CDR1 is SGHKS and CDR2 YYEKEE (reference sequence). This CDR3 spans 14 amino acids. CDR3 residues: CASSLTSGSNEQYF. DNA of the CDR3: TGTGCCAGCAGCTTGACTAGCGGGAGCAACGAGCAGTACTTC.

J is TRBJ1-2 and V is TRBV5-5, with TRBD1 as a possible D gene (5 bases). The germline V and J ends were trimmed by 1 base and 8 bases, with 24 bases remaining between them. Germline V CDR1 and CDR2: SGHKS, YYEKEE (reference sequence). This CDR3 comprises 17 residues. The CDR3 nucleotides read TGTGCCAGCAGCTTGACTTTAGGGGTCAGCTCCTCAGGCGGCTACACCTTC. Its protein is CASSLTLGVSSSGGYTF. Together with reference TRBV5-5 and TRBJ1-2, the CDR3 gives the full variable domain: DAGVTQSPTHLIKTRGQQVTLRCSPISGHKSVSWYQQVLGQGPQFIFQYYEKEERGRGNFPDRFSARQFPNYSSELNVNALLLGDSALYLCASSLTLGVSSSGGYTFGSGTRLTVV.

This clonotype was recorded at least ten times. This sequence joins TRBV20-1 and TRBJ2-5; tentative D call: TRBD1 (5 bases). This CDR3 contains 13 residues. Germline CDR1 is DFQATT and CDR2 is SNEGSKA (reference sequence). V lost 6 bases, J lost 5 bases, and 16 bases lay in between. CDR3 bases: TGCAGTGCAACAGGCCCCCCAGGGGAGACCCAGTACTTC. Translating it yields CSATGPPGETQYF.

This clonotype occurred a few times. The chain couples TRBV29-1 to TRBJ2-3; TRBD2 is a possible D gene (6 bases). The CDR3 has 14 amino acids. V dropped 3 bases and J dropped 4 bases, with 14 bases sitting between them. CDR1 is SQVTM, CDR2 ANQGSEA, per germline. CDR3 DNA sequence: TGCAGCGTTGAGATTGCTTCGGGGGCAGATACGCAGTATTTT. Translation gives CSVEIASGADTQYF.

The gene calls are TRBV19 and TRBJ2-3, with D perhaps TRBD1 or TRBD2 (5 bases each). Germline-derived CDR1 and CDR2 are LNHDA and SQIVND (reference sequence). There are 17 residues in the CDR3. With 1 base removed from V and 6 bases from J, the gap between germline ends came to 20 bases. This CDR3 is CASSIAGTGPTWDTQYF. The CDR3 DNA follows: TGTGCCAGTAGTATAGCAGGGACGGGACCGACCTGGGATACGCAGTATTTT.

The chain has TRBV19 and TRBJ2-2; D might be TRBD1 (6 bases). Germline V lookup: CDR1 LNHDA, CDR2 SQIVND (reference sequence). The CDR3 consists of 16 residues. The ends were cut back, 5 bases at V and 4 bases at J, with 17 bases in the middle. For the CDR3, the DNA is TGTGCCAGTAGTTCAGGGGTTCTGGGGAGCACCGGGGAGCTGTTTTTT. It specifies CASSSGVLGSTGELFF.

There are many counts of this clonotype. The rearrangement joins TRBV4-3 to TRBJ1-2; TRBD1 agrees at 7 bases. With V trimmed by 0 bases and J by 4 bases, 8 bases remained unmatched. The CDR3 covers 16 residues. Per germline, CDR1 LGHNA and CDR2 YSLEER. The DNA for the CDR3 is TGCGCCAGCAGCCAAGATCAGGTCTCAGGGGGCTATGGCTACACCTTC. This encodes CASSQDQVSGGYGYTF.

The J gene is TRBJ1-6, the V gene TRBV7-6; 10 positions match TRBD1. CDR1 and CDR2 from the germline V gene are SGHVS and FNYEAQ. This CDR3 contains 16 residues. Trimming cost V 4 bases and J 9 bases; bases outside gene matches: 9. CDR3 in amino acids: CASSSSLGTGVSPLHF. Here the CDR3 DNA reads TGTGCCAGCAGCTCCAGCTTGGGGACAGGGGTTTCACCCCTCCACTTT. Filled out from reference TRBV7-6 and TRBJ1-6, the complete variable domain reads GAGVSQSPRYKVTKRGQDVALRCDPISGHVSLYWYRQALGQGPEFLTYFNYEAQQDKSGLPNDRFSAERPEGSISTLTIQRTEQRDSAMYRCASSSSLGTGVSPLHFGNGTRLTVT.

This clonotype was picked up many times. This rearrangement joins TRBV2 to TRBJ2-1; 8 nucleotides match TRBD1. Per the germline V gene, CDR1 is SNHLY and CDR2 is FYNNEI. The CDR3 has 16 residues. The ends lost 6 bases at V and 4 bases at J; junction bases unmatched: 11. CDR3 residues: CASRRTGYNPYNEQFF. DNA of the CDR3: TGTGCCAGCAGGCGGACAGGGTATAATCCGTACAATGAGCAGTTCTTC.

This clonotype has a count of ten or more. The CDR3, as DNA: TGTGCCAGCAGGACAGGGGTTTCCGAGCAGTTCTTC. Translated: CASRTGVSEQFF. The V and J genes are TRBV3-1 and TRBJ2-1; 8 bases map to TRBD1. V lost 6 bases to trimming and J lost 10 bases; unmatched junction nucleotides: 5. CDR1 and CDR2 from the germline V gene are LGHDT and YNNKEL (reference sequence). CDR3 size: 12 residues.

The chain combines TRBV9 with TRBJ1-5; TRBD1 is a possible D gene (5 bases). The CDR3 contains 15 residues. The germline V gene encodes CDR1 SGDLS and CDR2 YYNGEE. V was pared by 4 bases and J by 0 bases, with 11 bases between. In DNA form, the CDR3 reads TGTGCCAGCAGCCGGACGGGACTTAGCAATCAGCCCCAGCATTTT. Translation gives CASSRTGLSNQPQHF.